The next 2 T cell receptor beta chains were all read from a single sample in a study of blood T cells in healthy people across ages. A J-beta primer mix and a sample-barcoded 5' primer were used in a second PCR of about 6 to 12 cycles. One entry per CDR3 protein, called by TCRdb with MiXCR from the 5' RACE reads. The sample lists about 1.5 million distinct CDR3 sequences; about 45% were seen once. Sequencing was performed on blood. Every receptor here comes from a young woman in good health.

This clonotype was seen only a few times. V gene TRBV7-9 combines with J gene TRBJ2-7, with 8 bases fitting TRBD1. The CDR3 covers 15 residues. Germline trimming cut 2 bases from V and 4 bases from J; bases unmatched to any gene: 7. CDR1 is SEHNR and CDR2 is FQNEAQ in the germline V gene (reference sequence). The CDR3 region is CASSLTGGTRYEQYF. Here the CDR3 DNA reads TGTGCCAGCAGCTTAACAGGGGGAACCCGTTACGAGCAGTACTTC.

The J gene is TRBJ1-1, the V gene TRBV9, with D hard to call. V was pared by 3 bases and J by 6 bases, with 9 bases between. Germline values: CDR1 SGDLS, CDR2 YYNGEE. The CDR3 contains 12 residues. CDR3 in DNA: TGTGCCAGCAGCGCCTTAGGATCTGAAGCTTTCTTT. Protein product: CASSALGSEAFF.